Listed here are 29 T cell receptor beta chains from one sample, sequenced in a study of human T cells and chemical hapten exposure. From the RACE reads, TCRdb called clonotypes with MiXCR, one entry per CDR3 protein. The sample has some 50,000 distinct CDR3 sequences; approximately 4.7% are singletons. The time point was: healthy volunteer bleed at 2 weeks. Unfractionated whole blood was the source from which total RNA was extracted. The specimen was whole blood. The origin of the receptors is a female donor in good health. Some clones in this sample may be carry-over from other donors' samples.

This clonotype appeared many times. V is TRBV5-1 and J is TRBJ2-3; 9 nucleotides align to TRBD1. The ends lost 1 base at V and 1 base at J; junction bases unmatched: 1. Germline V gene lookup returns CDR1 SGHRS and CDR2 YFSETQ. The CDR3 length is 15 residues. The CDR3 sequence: CASSLRQGGTDTQYF. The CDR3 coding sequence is TGCGCCAGCAGCTTGAGACAGGGGGGCACAGATACGCAGTATTTT.

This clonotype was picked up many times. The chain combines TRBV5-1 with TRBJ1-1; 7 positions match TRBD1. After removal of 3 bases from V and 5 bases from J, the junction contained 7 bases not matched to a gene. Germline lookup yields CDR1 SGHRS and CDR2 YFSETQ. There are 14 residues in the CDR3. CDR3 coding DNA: TGCGCCAGCAGCTCACAGGGGCCTGGGACTGAAGCTTTCTTT. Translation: CASSSQGPGTEAFF. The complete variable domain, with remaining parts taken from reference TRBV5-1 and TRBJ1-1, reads KAGVTQTPRYLIKTRGQQVTLSCSPISGHRSVSWYQQTPGQGLQFLFEYFSETQRNKGNFPGRFSGRQFSNSRSEMNVSTLELGDSALYLCASSSQGPGTEAFFGQGTRLTVV.

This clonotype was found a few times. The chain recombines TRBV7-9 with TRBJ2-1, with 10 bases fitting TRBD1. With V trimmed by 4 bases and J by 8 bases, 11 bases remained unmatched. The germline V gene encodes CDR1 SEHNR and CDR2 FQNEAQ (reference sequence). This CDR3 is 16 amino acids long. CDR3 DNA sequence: TGTGCCAGCAGCTCCACCGACAGGGGGCTAGGCGATGAGCAGTTCTTC. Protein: CASSSTDRGLGDEQFF.

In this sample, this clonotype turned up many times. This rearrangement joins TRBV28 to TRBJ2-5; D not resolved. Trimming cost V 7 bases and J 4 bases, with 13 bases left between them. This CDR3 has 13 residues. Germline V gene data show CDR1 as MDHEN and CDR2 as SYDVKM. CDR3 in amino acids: CASTPGSPETQYF. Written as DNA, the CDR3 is TGTGCCAGCACCCCCGGGTCCCCAGAGACCCAGTACTTC.

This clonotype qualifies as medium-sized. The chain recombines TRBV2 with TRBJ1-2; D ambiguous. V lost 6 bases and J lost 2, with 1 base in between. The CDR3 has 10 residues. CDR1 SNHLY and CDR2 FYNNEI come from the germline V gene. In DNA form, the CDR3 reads TGTGCCAGCAGAAACTATGGCTACACCTTC. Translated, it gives CASRNYGYTF.

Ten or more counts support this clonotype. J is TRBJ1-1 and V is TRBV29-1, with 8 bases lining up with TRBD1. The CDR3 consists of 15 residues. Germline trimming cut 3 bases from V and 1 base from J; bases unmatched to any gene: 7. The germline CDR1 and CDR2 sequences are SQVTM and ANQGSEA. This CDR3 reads CSVDGQGGRNTEAFF. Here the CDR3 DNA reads TGCAGCGTTGATGGACAGGGAGGCCGGAACACTGAAGCTTTCTTT.

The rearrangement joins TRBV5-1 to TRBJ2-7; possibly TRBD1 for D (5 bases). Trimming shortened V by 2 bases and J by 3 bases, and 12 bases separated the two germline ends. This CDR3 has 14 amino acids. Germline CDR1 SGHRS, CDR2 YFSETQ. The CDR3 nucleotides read TGCGCCAGCAGCTTCCAGGGTAGTGGCTACGAGCAGTACTTC. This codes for CASSFQGSGYEQYF.

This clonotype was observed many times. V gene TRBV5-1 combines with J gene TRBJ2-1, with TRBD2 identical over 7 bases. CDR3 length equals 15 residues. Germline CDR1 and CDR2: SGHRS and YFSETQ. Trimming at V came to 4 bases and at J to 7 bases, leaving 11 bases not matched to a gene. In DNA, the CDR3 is TGCGCCAGCAGCCCTGAAGCGGGGTTAAGGAATGAGCAGTTCTTC. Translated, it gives CASSPEAGLRNEQFF.

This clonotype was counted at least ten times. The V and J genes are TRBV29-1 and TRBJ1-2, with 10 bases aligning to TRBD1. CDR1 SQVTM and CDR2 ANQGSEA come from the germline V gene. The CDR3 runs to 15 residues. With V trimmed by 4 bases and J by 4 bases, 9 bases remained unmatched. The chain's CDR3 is CSVVPRQGASYGYTF. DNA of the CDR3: TGCAGCGTTGTACCCCGACAGGGGGCAAGCTATGGCTACACCTTC.

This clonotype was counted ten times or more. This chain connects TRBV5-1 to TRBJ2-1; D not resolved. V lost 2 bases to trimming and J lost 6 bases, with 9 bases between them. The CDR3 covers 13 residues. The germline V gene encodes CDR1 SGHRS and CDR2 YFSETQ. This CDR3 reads CASSLGPGNEQFF. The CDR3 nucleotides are TGCGCCAGCAGCTTAGGACCGGGCAATGAGCAGTTCTTC. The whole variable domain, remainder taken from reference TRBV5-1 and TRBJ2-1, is KAGVTQTPRYLIKTRGQQVTLSCSPISGHRSVSWYQQTPGQGLQFLFEYFSETQRNKGNFPGRFSGRQFSNSRSEMNVSTLELGDSALYLCASSLGPGNEQFFGPGTRLTVL.

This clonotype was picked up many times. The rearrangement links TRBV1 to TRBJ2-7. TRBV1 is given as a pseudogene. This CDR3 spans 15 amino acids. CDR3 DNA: TGCACCAGCAGCCACTTCTCACACTCCTCCTACGAGCAGTACTTC. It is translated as CTSSHFSHSSYEQYF.

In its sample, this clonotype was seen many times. This CDR3 reads CASSLRPPGPNSPLHF. The CDR3 bases are TGTGCCAGCAGCTTGCGGCCCCCAGGCCCAAACTCACCCCTCCACTTT. The gene calls are TRBV5-6 and TRBJ1-6; D remains unclear. The ends were cut back, 1 base at V and 10 bases at J, with 18 bases in the middle. Per germline, CDR1 SGHDT and CDR2 YYEEEE. The length of the CDR3 is 16 residues.

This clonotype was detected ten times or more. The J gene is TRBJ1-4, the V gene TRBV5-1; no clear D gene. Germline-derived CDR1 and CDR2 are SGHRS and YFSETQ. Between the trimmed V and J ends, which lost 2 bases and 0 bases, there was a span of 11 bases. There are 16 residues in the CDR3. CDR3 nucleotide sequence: TGCGCCAGCAGCTTCCGGGATCCTGCAACTAATGAAAAACTGTTTTTT. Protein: CASSFRDPATNEKLFF.

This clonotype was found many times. In DNA form, the CDR3 reads TGTGCCAGCCGACAGACTACCGCTGGGCAGCAGTACTTC. Translated: CASRQTTAGQQYF. This chain links TRBV6-6 with TRBJ2-7; D is perhaps TRBD1 or TRBD2 (5 bases each). V lost 8 bases to trimming and J lost 8 bases, with 19 bases between them. The CDR3 contains 13 residues. In germline, CDR1 is MNHNY, CDR2 SVGAGI (reference sequence).

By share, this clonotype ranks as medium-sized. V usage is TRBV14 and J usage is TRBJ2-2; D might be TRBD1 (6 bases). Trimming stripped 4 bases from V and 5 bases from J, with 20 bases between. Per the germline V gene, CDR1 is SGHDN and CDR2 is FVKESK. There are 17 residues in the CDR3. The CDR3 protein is CASSPGHVDPLTGELFF. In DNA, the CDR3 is TGTGCCAGCAGCCCGGGACATGTCGATCCTCTAACCGGGGAGCTGTTTTTT.

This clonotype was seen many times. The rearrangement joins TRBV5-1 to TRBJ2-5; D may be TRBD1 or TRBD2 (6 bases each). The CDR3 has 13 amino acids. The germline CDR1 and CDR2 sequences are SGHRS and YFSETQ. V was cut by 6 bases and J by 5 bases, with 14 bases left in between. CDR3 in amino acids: CASTPGAGETQYF. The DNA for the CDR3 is TGCGCCAGCACCCCGGGGGCCGGGGAGACCCAGTACTTC.

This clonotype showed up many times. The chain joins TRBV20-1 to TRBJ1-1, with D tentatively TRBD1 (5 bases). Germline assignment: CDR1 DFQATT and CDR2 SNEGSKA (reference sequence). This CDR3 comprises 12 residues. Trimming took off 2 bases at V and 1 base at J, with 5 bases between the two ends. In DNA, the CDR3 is TGCAGTGCTAGACAGGGGAACACTGAAGCTTTCTTT. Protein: CSARQGNTEAFF.

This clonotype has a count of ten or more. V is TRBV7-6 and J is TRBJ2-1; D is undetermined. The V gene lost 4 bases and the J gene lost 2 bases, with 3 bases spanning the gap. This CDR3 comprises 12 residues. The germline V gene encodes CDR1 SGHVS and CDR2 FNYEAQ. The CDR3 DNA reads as TGTGCCAGCAGCTCCCCCTACAATGAGCAGTTCTTC. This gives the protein CASSSPYNEQFF.

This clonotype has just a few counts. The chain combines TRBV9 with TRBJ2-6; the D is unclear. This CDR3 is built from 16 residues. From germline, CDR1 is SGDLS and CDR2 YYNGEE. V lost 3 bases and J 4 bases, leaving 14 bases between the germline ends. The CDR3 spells CASSAPASLGANVLTF. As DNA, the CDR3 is TGTGCCAGCAGCGCGCCCGCTTCTCTGGGGGCCAACGTCCTGACTTTC.

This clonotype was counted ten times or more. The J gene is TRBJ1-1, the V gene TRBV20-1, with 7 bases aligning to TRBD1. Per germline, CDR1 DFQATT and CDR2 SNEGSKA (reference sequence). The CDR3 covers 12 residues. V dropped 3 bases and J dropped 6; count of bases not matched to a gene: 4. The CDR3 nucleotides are TGCAGTGCTAGTCCTCAGGGGGCTGAAGCTTTCTTT. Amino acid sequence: CSASPQGAEAFF.

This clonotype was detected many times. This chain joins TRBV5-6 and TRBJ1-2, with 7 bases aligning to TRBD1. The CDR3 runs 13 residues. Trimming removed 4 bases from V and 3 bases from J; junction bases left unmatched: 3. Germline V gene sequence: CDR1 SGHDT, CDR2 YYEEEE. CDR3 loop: CASSNGQDYGYTF. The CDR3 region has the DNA TGTGCCAGCAGCAATGGACAGGACTATGGCTACACCTTC.

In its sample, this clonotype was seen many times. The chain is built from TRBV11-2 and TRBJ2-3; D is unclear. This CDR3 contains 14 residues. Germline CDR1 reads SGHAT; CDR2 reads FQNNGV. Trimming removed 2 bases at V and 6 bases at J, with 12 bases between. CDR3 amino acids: CASSLFSRSDTQYF. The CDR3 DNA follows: TGTGCCAGCAGCTTATTCAGTCGGTCGGATACGCAGTATTTT. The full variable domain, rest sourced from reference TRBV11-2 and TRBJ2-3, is EAGVAQSPRYKIIEKRQSVAFWCNPISGHATLYWYQQILGQGPKLLIQFQNNGVVDDSQLPKDRFSAERLKGVDSTLKIQPAKLEDSAVYLCASSLFSRSDTQYFGPGTRLTVL.

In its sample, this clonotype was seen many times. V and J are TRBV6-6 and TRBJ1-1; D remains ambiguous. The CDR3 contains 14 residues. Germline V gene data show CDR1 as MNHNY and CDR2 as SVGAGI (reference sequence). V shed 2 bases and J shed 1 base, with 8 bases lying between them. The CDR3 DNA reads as TGTGCCAGCAGTTACCGTGGAGGGAACACTGAAGCTTTCTTT. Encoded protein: CASSYRGGNTEAFF.

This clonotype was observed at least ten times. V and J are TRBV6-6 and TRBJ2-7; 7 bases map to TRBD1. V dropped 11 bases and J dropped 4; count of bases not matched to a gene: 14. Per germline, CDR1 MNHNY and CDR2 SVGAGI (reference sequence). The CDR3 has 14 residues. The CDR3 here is CAARRTGDSYEQYF. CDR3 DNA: TGTGCCGCGAGGAGGACAGGCGACAGTTACGAGCAGTACTTC.

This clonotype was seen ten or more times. The CDR3 DNA sequence: TGCGCCAGCAGCTGGGGGAATCCGCGATCACCCCTCCACTTT. It encodes CASSWGNPRSPLHF. The V and J genes are TRBV5-1 and TRBJ1-6; a weak D match, TRBD1 (5 bases). This CDR3 has 14 amino acids. Germline lookup yields CDR1 SGHRS and CDR2 YFSETQ. The V and J ends lost 3 bases and 10 bases respectively, with 14 bases between them.

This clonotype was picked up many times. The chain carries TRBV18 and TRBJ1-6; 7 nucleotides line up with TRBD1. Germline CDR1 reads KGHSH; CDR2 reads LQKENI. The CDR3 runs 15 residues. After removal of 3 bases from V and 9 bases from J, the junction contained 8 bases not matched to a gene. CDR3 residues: CASSPSEGAGSPLHF. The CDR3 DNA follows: TGTGCCAGCTCACCCTCCGAGGGGGCTGGTTCACCCCTCCACTTT.

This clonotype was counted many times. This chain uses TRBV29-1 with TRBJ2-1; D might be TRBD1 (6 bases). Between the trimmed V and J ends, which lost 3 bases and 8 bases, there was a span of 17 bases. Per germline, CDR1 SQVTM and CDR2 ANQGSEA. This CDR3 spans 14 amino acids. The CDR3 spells CSVEGRGSLYEQFF. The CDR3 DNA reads TGCAGCGTTGAGGGCAGGGGTAGTTTGTATGAGCAGTTCTTC.

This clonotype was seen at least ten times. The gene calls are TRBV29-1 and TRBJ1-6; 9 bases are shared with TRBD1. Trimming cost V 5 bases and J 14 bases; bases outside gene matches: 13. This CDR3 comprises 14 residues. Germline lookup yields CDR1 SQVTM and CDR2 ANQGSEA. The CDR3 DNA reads TGCAGCGTTTCGACCGGGACAGGGCATTTATCCCTCCACTTT. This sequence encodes CSVSTGTGHLSLHF.

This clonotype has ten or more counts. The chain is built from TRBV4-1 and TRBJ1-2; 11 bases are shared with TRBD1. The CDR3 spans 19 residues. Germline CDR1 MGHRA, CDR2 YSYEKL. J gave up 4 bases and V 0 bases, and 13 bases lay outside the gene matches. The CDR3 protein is CASSQDQEGQGGLGYGYTF. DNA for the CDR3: TGCGCCAGCAGCCAAGATCAGGAGGGACAGGGGGGTCTTGGCTATGGCTACACCTTC.